This TCR beta chain was found in a study of shared clonotypes between healthy human individuals. The germline V gene has CDR1 MDHEN and CDR2 SYDVKM. This CDR3 is built from 16 residues. The V gene end was trimmed by 6 bases and the J gene end by 8 bases; junction bases not matched to a gene: 14. Generated by immunoSEQ multiplex PCR, the TCRdb table keeps only in-frame clones and is missing some. The sample records about 600,000 clones, more than 95% being singletons. What was sequenced was naive CD4+ T cells sorted from blood. Described subset: CD45RA+ positively selected. The receptor was isolated from a woman aged 30 to 39 in good health. The chain combines TRBV28 with TRBJ1-4; 8 bases line up with TRBD1. CDR3 DNA: TGTGCCAGCAGACTTTGGAACCGGGACAGGAGAGAAAAACTGTTTTTT. This encodes CASRLWNRDRREKLFF.